The 10 T cell receptor beta chains below all came from one sample that was sequenced in a study of T cells in Graves' hyperthyroidism and ophthalmopathy. TCR beta CDR3 sequences were amplified from RNA transcripts. The study used the HTBI primer set for a first-round RT-PCR of the TCR CDR3. One entry per CDR3 protein, called by TCRdb with MiXCR from the multiplex PCR reads. The table records under 450,000 distinct CDR3 sequences, roughly a sixth of them present only once. The sample comprised blood. The receptors derive from a woman younger than 45 with Graves' hyperthyroidism that later progressed to Graves' ophthalmopathy.

In this sample, this clonotype turned up a few times. The chain recombines TRBV24-1 with TRBJ2-3, with TRBD1 matching 9 bases. Germline CDR1 KGHDR, CDR2 SFDVKD. CDR3 length: 15 amino acids. V lost 5 bases and J lost 2; bases outside the gene matches: 4. The CDR3 nucleotides are TGTGCCACCAGTGGCCGGGACAGGGTCACAGATACGCAGTATTTT. The encoded protein is CATSGRDRVTDTQYF.

The genes are TRBV9 and TRBJ2-7, with D unresolved. Per germline, CDR1 SGDLS and CDR2 YYNGEE. This CDR3 has 14 residues. V was shortened by 4 bases and J by 6 bases, with 17 bases between the two germline ends. CDR3 coding DNA: TGTGCCAGCAGCACCCGATACGCCGTTGGCGAGCAGTACTTC. Protein: CASSTRYAVGEQYF.

This clonotype came up many times. V usage is TRBV11-2 and J usage is TRBJ2-3; D call uncertain. The V and J ends lost 5 bases and 4 bases respectively, with 16 bases between them. The CDR3 consists of 15 residues. Germline assignment: CDR1 SGHAT and CDR2 FQNNGV. The CDR3 DNA reads as TGTGCCAGCAGCCTTGGGGTTGCTCGTGCAGATACGCAGTATTTT. As protein: CASSLGVARADTQYF. Together with reference TRBV11-2 and TRBJ2-3, the CDR3 gives the full variable domain: EAGVAQSPRYKIIEKRQSVAFWCNPISGHATLYWYQQILGQGPKLLIQFQNNGVVDDSQLPKDRFSAERLKGVDSTLKIQPAKLEDSAVYLCASSLGVARADTQYFGPGTRLTVL.

V and J are TRBV2 and TRBJ1-1, with 7 bases aligning to TRBD1. Germline CDR1 is SNHLY and CDR2 is FYNNEI. V shed 7 bases and J 11 bases; nucleotides not matched to a gene: 16. CDR3 length equals 14 residues. CDR3 in DNA: TGTGCCAGCATCGGGGACAGCTTCGCTCCGGTGGCTTTCTTT. Its translation is CASIGDSFAPVAFF.

The V gene is TRBV10-3, the J gene TRBJ2-1; perhaps TRBD1 as D (5 bases). Germline loops: CDR1 ENHRY, CDR2 SYGVKD. The CDR3 is made up of 13 amino acids. The ends were cut back, 7 bases at V and 3 bases at J, with 10 bases in the middle. The CDR3 region has the DNA TGTGCCATCAAAGCGACAGACTACAATGAGCAGTTCTTC. It codes for CAIKATDYNEQFF.

In this sample, this clonotype turned up many times. V is TRBV11-2 and J is TRBJ1-2, with a tentative D call TRBD1 (6 bases). The CDR3 loop spans 13 amino acids. Trimming removed 1 base from V and 4 bases from J, with 7 bases in between. Germline CDR1 SGHAT, CDR2 FQNNGV. CDR3 sequence: CASSLGTVYGYTF. DNA for the CDR3: TGTGCCAGCAGCTTAGGGACAGTCTATGGCTACACCTTC.

The V and J genes are TRBV20-1 and TRBJ1-1, with D possibly matching TRBD1 (5 bases). The CDR3 spans 13 residues. Germline V gives CDR1 DFQATT, CDR2 SNEGSKA (reference sequence). V was trimmed by 6 bases and J by 4 bases, leaving 15 bases between them. CDR3 sequence: CSARRDWGTEAFF. In nucleotides, the CDR3 is TGCAGTGCGAGACGGGACTGGGGCACTGAAGCTTTCTTT.

This clonotype was recorded at least ten times. This chain joins TRBV6-1 and TRBJ2-7; D assignment may be TRBD1 or TRBD2 (6 bases each). The CDR3 is made up of 14 amino acids. Deletions cut 8 bases from V and 8 bases from J, with 22 bases between. Germline CDR1 MNHNS, CDR2 SASEGT. The CDR3 loop reads CASATGRGESKQYF. The DNA of the CDR3 is TGTGCCAGCGCCACGGGTAGGGGGGAATCGAAGCAGTACTTC.

This clonotype has at least ten counts. The chain couples TRBV2 to TRBJ2-1, with a tentative D call TRBD2 (6 bases). Between the trimmed V and J ends, which lost 4 bases and 1 base, there was a span of 17 bases. Germline assignment: CDR1 SNHLY and CDR2 FYNNEI. There are 17 residues in the CDR3. In nucleotides, the CDR3 is TGTGCCAGCAGTGTCTCCCTGACTAGGAGTTCCTACAATGAGCAGTTCTTC. Translating gives CASSVSLTRSSYNEQFF.

This chain uses TRBV19 with TRBJ1-5, with unresolved D. In germline, CDR1 is LNHDA, CDR2 SQIVND (reference sequence). Trimming pared 4 bases from V and 2 bases from J, leaving 15 bases between. The CDR3 has 16 residues. The CDR3 is CASSSERVVGNQPQHF. CDR3 sequence (DNA): TGTGCCAGTAGTAGCGAGAGGGTTGTTGGCAATCAGCCCCAGCATTTT.